The 27 T cell receptor beta chains given below trace back to one sample, sequenced in a study of blood T cell repertoires in COVID-19. Assay: immunoSEQ multiplex PCR; the TCRdb copy retains only in-frame clones and omits some. The sample holds hundreds of thousands of clones, around nine tenths seen once. The sequencing sample was made of peripheral blood. The origin of the receptors is a woman aged 30 to 39 with COVID-19, enrolled during active disease.

This chain uses TRBV19 with TRBJ1-5; 7 bases line up with TRBD1. J gave up 5 bases and V 7 bases, and 17 bases lay outside the gene matches. Germline V lookup: CDR1 LNHDA, CDR2 SQIVND (reference sequence). This CDR3 is 17 amino acids long. The CDR3 nucleotides are TGTGCCAGTACGGGTACAGGGGTAAATCTTGGCGATCAGCCCCAGCATTTT. Protein sequence: CASTGTGVNLGDQPQHF.

This clone was recorded only once. The V gene is TRBV11-2, the J gene TRBJ1-1; maybe TRBD1 (5 bases). The length of the CDR3 is 15 residues. V lost 1 base and J 6 bases, leaving 15 bases between the germline ends. The germline V gene encodes CDR1 SGHAT and CDR2 FQNNGV. The CDR3 sequence is CASSLVGRVGPEAFF. The CDR3 DNA reads as TGTGCCAGCAGCTTAGTCGGCAGGGTTGGTCCTGAAGCTTTCTTT.

The chain combines TRBV5-1 with TRBJ2-2; 8 positions match TRBD2. Per germline, CDR1 SGHRS and CDR2 YFSETQ. The junction had 11 bases not matched to a gene; V was cut back by 2 bases and J by 2 bases. CDR3 length: 18 residues. The CDR3 coding sequence is TGCGCCAGCAGCTTATTCAGCGGGAGTCGGGTTAACACCGGGGAGCTGTTTTTT. It specifies CASSLFSGSRVNTGELFF.

V and J are TRBV9 and TRBJ2-7; D gene uncertain. This CDR3 contains 14 residues. The ends were cut back, 0 bases at V and 4 bases at J, with 11 bases in the middle. CDR1 and CDR2 from the germline V gene are SGDLS and YYNGEE. The CDR3 loop is CASSVGEVFYEQYF. CDR3 bases: TGTGCCAGCAGCGTAGGCGAAGTGTTTTACGAGCAGTACTTC.

The chain has TRBV27 and TRBJ2-5; 11 nucleotides match TRBD2. CDR1 and CDR2 (germline): MNHEY, SMNVEV (reference sequence). The CDR3 length is 14 residues. The trim removed 6 bases at V and 4 bases at J, leaving 4 bases unmatched. The DNA for the CDR3 is TGTGCCAGCAGCCCCCTAGCGGGAGGAGAGACCCAGTACTTC. Residues: CASSPLAGGETQYF.

V and J are TRBV3-1 (or the pseudogene TRBV3-2) and TRBJ2-4; TRBD2 matches 8 bases. Germline CDR1 is LGHDT and CDR2 is YNNKEL (reference sequence). V shed 3 bases and J 2 bases; nucleotides not matched to a gene: 3. This CDR3 comprises 15 residues. CDR3 bases: TGTGCCAGCAGCCAGGATAGCGGGACCAAAAACATTCAGTACTTC. Translation gives CASSQDSGTKNIQYF.

This clone was seen only a few times. Other DNA sequences within the sample encode an identical CDR3. J is TRBJ1-1 and V is TRBV30; D unclear. In germline, CDR1 is GTSNPN, CDR2 SVGIG (reference sequence). V gave up 0 bases and J gave up 5 bases, with 7 bases separating them. The CDR3 is 12 residues long. The CDR3 sequence is CAWSVRATEAFF. The CDR3 DNA follows: TGTGCCTGGAGTGTGCGGGCTACTGAAGCTTTCTTT.

The gene calls are TRBV5-1 and TRBJ2-1, with 10 nucleotides matching TRBD2. Germline trimming cut 3 bases from V and 10 bases from J; bases unmatched to any gene: 7. The germline CDR1 and CDR2 sequences are SGHRS and YFSETQ. The CDR3 has 14 residues. The CDR3 nucleotides are TGCGCCAGCAGCTATCTAGCGGGAGAGGGGGAGCAGTTCTTC. It encodes CASSYLAGEGEQFF.

This chain joins TRBV7-9 and TRBJ2-1; 7 bases are shared with TRBD2. V gave up 5 bases and J gave up 1 base; unmatched junction bases: 5. This CDR3 contains 15 residues. CDR1 and CDR2 from the germline V gene are SEHNR and FQNEAQ (reference sequence). CDR3: CASSPQGGSYNEQFF. The CDR3 DNA follows: TGTGCCAGCAGCCCCCAGGGAGGGTCCTACAATGAGCAGTTCTTC.

The chain links TRBV7-2 to TRBJ2-7; 7 nucleotides agree with TRBD2. The CDR3 runs 15 residues. Germline values: CDR1 SGHTA, CDR2 FQGNSA. V was pared by 0 bases and J by 1 base, with 3 bases of the junction left unmatched. This CDR3 is CASSLAGGPSYEQYF. The DNA of the CDR3 is TGTGCCAGCAGCTTAGCGGGAGGGCCTTCCTACGAGCAGTACTTC. The full variable domain, in which reference TRBV7-2 and TRBJ2-7 provide the parts outside the CDR3, is GAGVSQSPSNKVTEKGKDVELRCDPISGHTALYWYRQSLGQGLEFLIYFQGNSAPDKSGLPSDRFSAERTGGSVSTLTIQRTQQEDSAVYLCASSLAGGPSYEQYFGPGTRLTVT.

The rearrangement links TRBV7-2 to TRBJ1-1; 9 bases align to TRBD1. There are 16 residues in the CDR3. After removal of 5 bases from V and 1 base from J, the junction contained 8 bases not matched to a gene. Germline V lookup: CDR1 SGHTA, CDR2 FQGNSA. The CDR3 reads CASSVQGAGRNTEAFF. Written as DNA, the CDR3 is TGTGCCAGCAGCGTACAGGGGGCAGGTCGGAACACTGAAGCTTTCTTT.

This clone was observed a few times. The chain is built from TRBV7-2 and TRBJ1-5, with TRBD1 matching 9 bases. The trim removed 4 bases at V and 4 bases at J, leaving 5 bases unmatched. Germline values: CDR1 SGHTA, CDR2 FQGNSA. This CDR3 has 15 residues. This CDR3 is CASSSVGTGNQPQHF. Written as DNA, the CDR3 is TGTGCCAGCAGCTCGGTCGGGACAGGGAATCAGCCCCAGCATTTT.

The CDR3 DNA reads as TGTGCCAGTAGTATTGGCGCCCTCCGGGCCCAGTACTTC. Amino acid sequence: CASSIGALRAQYF. The V and J genes are TRBV19 and TRBJ2-5; D is undetermined. Trimming shortened V by 3 bases and J by 9 bases, and 14 bases separated the two germline ends. CDR1 and CDR2 (germline): LNHDA, SQIVND (reference sequence). This CDR3 region has 13 residues.

V gene TRBV12-3 or TRBV12-4 combines with J gene TRBJ2-1; D remains ambiguous. Trimming removed 10 bases at V and 6 bases at J, with 16 bases between. This CDR3 region has 13 residues. Written as DNA, the CDR3 is TGTGCCACCCGGCTTCACCCGGGCAATGAGCAGTTCTTC. This codes for CATRLHPGNEQFF.

V is TRBV5-4 and J is TRBJ2-5, with a tentative D call TRBD1 (7 bases). The CDR3 spans 15 residues. The germline V gene has CDR1 SGHNT and CDR2 YYREEE (reference sequence). Trimming pared 4 bases from V and 1 base from J, leaving 14 bases between. The CDR3 loop is CASSGAGQSQETQYF. The CDR3 DNA is TGTGCCAGCAGCGGGGCGGGACAGAGCCAAGAGACCCAGTACTTC.

The rearrangement links TRBV2 to TRBJ2-7; 7 nucleotides match TRBD2. The CDR3 spans 13 residues. The V segment lost 6 bases and the J segment 9 bases; nucleotides outside the gene matches: 11. Germline-derived CDR1 and CDR2 are SNHLY and FYNNEI. Here the CDR3 DNA reads TGTGCCAGCAGGACCGGGACTATACTGGGGCAGTACTTC. It yields the protein CASRTGTILGQYF.

This chain links TRBV5-8 with TRBJ2-5; D is unresolved. Trimming shortened V by 10 bases and J by 4 bases, and 11 bases separated the two germline ends. The CDR3 length is 11 residues. Per the germline V gene, CDR1 is SGHTS and CDR2 is YDEGEE. CDR3 DNA: TGTGCCGCGAGCGTACTAGAGACCCAGTACTTC. Protein sequence: CAASVLETQYF.

The chain recombines TRBV7-8 with TRBJ1-4, with 8 bases identical to TRBD1. Germline lookup yields CDR1 SGHVS and CDR2 FQNEAQ. This CDR3 is 14 amino acids long. V was clipped by 2 bases and J by 6 bases; unmatched bases: 2. The CDR3 region has the DNA TGTGCCAGCAGCTTATTGGACAGGGATGAAAAACTGTTTTTT. As protein: CASSLLDRDEKLFF.

This rearrangement joins TRBV6-2 or TRBV6-3 to TRBJ1-2, with D unclear. V was trimmed by 1 base and J by 8 bases, leaving 11 bases between them. The CDR3 is 13 amino acids. The germline CDR1 and CDR2 sequences are MNHEY and SVGEGT. CDR3 amino acids: CASSYYAGRGYTF. The CDR3, as DNA: TGTGCCAGCAGTTACTACGCGGGGAGAGGCTACACCTTC.

J is TRBJ2-1 and V is TRBV3-1 (or the pseudogene TRBV3-2), with 10 bases fitting TRBD2. With V trimmed by 0 bases and J by 12 bases, 5 bases remained unmatched. Germline lookup yields CDR1 LGHDT and CDR2 YNNKEL (reference sequence). CDR3 size: 14 residues. CDR3 bases: TGTGCCAGCAGCCAAGAGTCTAGCGGGAGTTGGCAGTTCTTC. Translation gives CASSQESSGSWQFF.

The chain carries TRBV28 and TRBJ2-7, with 8 nucleotides matching TRBD1. With 6 bases clipped from V and 6 bases from J, the junction kept 1 base outside the gene matches. Germline values: CDR1 MDHEN, CDR2 SYDVKM. CDR3 size: 11 residues. The CDR3 protein is CASRTGVEQYF. CDR3 bases: TGTGCCAGCAGGACAGGGGTCGAGCAGTACTTC.

The chain recombines TRBV29-1 with TRBJ1-5; D is unclear. Germline CDR1 and CDR2: SQVTM and ANQGSEA. The CDR3 spans 14 residues. V was cut by 6 bases and J by 3 bases, with 15 bases left in between. CDR3 sequence (DNA): TGCAGCGTAGCCCCCGGAGGATTCAATCAGCCCCAGCATTTT. It translates to CSVAPGGFNQPQHF.

The J gene is TRBJ2-5, the V gene TRBV7-8; 13 nucleotides line up with TRBD2. Germline loops: CDR1 SGHVS, CDR2 FQNEAQ. Losses at the gene ends were 4 bases for V and 2 bases for J; bases not matched to a gene: 1. This CDR3 comprises 15 residues. CDR3 nucleotide sequence: TGTGCCAGCAGCTCGGGACTAGCGGGGCAAGAGACCCAGTACTTC. Amino acid sequence: CASSSGLAGQETQYF.

This chain connects TRBV4-1 to TRBJ1-4; D gene ambiguous. V shed 4 bases and J shed 2 bases, with 8 bases lying between them. The CDR3 extends over 14 amino acids. Germline V lookup: CDR1 MGHRA, CDR2 YSYEKL. The CDR3 DNA reads as TGCGCCAGCAGCCCTCGGGAGACTAATGAAAAACTGTTTTTT. Protein sequence: CASSPRETNEKLFF.

The chain couples TRBV19 to TRBJ2-4; TRBD2 aligns across 10 bases. The germline V gene has CDR1 LNHDA and CDR2 SQIVND (reference sequence). Unmatched junction bases numbered 12, after V lost 3 bases and J lost 1 base. CDR3 length equals 19 residues. The CDR3 is CASSIIRASGSEAKNIQYF. The CDR3 region has the DNA TGTGCCAGTAGTATTATCCGGGCTAGCGGGAGTGAGGCCAAAAACATTCAGTACTTC.

A single count supports this clone. The chain recombines TRBV5-5 with TRBJ2-7; tentative D call: TRBD1 (7 bases). V lost 6 bases and J lost 0, with 16 bases in between. This CDR3 is 15 amino acids long. CDR1 is SGHKS and CDR2 is YYEKEE in the germline V gene (reference sequence). CDR3 nucleotide sequence: TGTGCCAGCACCTCAGGGGGGTCGCCCTCCTACGAGCAGTACTTC. Residues: CASTSGGSPSYEQYF.

The genes are TRBV28 and TRBJ2-7, with TRBD1 as a possible D gene (6 bases). The CDR3 is made up of 12 amino acids. V was trimmed by 6 bases and J by 4 bases, leaving 10 bases between them. CDR1 is MDHEN, CDR2 SYDVKM, per germline. The CDR3 DNA is TGTGCCAGCAGATTTGGACAGTACGAGCAGTACTTC. It codes for CASRFGQYEQYF.